The entry below describes one T cell receptor (beta chain). This sample was included in a study of cytomegalovirus exposure and HLA in healthy donors. Study context: In terms of ancestry, the Caucasian-associated cluster contained roughly 80% of the approximately 420 genotyped donors.

In the PCR, 60 Vbeta and 13 Jbeta primers were used. TCRdb keeps only in-frame clones here, not all; method: immunoSEQ multiplex PCR. The table includes about 150,000 clones, more than 75% detected once. The CDR3 totals 17 residues. CDR1 SGHVS and CDR2 FNYEAQ come from the germline V gene. Trimming pared 1 base from V and 5 bases from J, leaving 17 bases between. The sequenced sample was PBMCs. V is TRBV7-6 and J is TRBJ1-4; D remains unclear. This receptor was taken from a woman aged 40 to 50 in good health and CMV-seronegative. The CDR3 sequence: CASSLVSRVGGNEKLFF. The CDR3 nucleotides are TGTGCCAGCAGCTTAGTGTCGAGGGTTGGAGGAAATGAAAAACTGTTTTTT.